The present T cell receptor (beta chain) was sequenced within a study of early T cells in non-severe SARS-CoV-2 infection. Background on the study: Unsorted whole-blood RNA was sequenced in bulk, leaving chains unpaired. Study outcomes and limitations: Matches to VDJdb favored anti-spike CD8 responses and missed private and CD4 specificities.

Individually, cDNA molecules had unique molecular identifiers attached to them. Using its own MiXCR run on the 5' RACE reads, TCRdb lists one record per CDR3 protein. The sample shows tens of thousands of distinct CDR3 sequences, over 6.5% of them seen only once. V lost 1 base, J lost 7 bases, and 7 bases lay in between. Looked up from germline, CDR1 is LGHDT and CDR2 is YNNKEL (reference sequence). The CDR3 runs to 12 residues. This clonotype was detected ten times or more. Its specificity is unknown. The genes are TRBV3-1 and TRBJ1-1; no clear D gene. The TCR originated in an adult who was a healthcare worker with PCR-confirmed SARS-CoV-2 infection or an uninfected control (not recorded which). The specimen sequenced was whole blood. CDR3 residues: CASSQGSREAFF. Written as DNA, the CDR3 is TGTGCCAGCAGCCAAGGGTCGCGTGAAGCTTTCTTT.